This T cell receptor (beta chain) is from a study of shared clonotypes between healthy human individuals. Overall study: The study used three CD4 naive, three CD4 memory, two CD8 naive and one CD8 memory plate per donor. Study results and caveats: Between a handful of donors, naive CD4 clonotypes were shared at a level of about 5.3%.

The donors, healthy adults who were HIV-negative, had experienced no recent acute infections or vaccinations. Regarding this clone: Its antigen is still unknown. Other DNA sequences in the sample encode the same CDR3.

The CDR3 loop spans 12 amino acids. V was clipped by 4 bases and J by 2 bases, with 4 bases between them. Looked up from germline, CDR1 is SEHNR and CDR2 is FQNEAQ (reference sequence). Replicate sorted-subset PCRs were loaded with around 210 ng DNA, about 28,000 T cell genomes. Libraries were prepared by immunoSEQ multiplex PCR; TCRdb keeps only in-frame clonotypes and omits some of them. The sample holds roughly 2.5 million clones, around 94% seen once. The chain joins TRBV7-9 to TRBJ2-3; no reliable D call. The specimen was naive CD4+ T cells sorted from blood. Subset here: CD45RA+ positively selected. This TCR came from a man between 18 and 29 years old in good health. This CDR3 reads CASSSSTDTQYF. The CDR3 bases are TGTGCCAGCAGCTCGTCCACAGATACGCAGTATTTT.